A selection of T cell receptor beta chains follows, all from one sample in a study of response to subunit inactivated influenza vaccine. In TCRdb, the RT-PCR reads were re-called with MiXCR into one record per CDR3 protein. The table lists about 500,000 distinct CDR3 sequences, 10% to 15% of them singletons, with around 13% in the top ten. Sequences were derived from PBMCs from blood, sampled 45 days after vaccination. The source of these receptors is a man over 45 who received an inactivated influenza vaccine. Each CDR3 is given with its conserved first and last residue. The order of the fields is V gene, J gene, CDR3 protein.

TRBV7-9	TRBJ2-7	CASSELAASYEQYF
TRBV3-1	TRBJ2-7	CASRPPAGGEQYF
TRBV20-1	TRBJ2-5	CSASPQEETQYF
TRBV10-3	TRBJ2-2	CAISRQHSGELFF
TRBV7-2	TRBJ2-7	CASSWPGLRNEQYF
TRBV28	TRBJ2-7	CASSLRPGSYEQYF
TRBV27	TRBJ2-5	CASSWGPQETQYF
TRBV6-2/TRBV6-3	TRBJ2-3	CASSYPGDSGRLRASTDTQYF
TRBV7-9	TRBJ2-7	CASSLRTGRAEQYF
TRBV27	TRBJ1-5	CASSFGPRFGSNQPQHF
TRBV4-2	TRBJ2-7	CASSQVIGRSYEQYF
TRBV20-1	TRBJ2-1	CSARTGTTYNEQFF
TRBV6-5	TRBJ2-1	CASSYTRDYNEQFF
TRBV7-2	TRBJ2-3	CASSPPSGLTDTQYF
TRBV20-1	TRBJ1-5	CSANRDSNQPQHF
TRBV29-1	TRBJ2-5	CSVPTWGEYQETQYF
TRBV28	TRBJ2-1	CASSWDRYNEQFF
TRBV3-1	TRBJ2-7	CASSPRTAGNEQYF
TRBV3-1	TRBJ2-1	CASSQVGASGGRNEQFF
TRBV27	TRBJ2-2	CSSSSGVTGELFF
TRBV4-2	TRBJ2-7	CASSQEEGVQYF
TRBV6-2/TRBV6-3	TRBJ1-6	CASRQGANSPLHF
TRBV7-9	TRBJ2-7	CASRPPGQAYYEQYF
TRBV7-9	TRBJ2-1	CASSPRDTLSYNEQFF